This T cell receptor beta chain was recovered during a study of T cell responses to AZD1222 COVID-19 vaccine. This CDR3 has 15 amino acids. V shed 1 base and J shed 6 bases, with 13 bases lying between them. From germline, CDR1 is SGHKS and CDR2 YYEKEE (reference sequence). Findings and limits, study-wide: Regions 160-218 and 743-854 dominated among vaccine-associated CD4 TCRs spanning spike. Clonal diversity may have been underestimated in mostly white British donors.

Only in-frame clones appear in the TCRdb table, and some are missing; sequencing was by immunoSEQ multiplex PCR. The sample has tens of thousands of clones; roughly 88% are singletons. This clone was observed once. The target antigen is unknown. The sample was peripheral blood, taken 28 days after the second dose of the MenACWY control vaccine. The receptor was derived from an adult who received the MenACWY meningococcal vaccine as a control. This sequence joins TRBV5-5 and TRBJ2-2; a possible D gene is TRBD2 (5 bases). In DNA, the CDR3 is TGTGCCAGCAGCTTGATGCTAGGAGCGGCCGGGGAGCTGTTTTTT. Its translation: CASSLMLGAAGELFF.